The source of this T cell receptor beta chain is a study of blood T cell repertoires in COVID-19. Overall study: The study counted Cohort 3 donors as recovered given two negative PCRs, clearance, or symptom resolution. The United States, Italy and Spain provided the acute and convalescent COVID-19 samples.

The CDR3 is 15 amino acids. The ends were cut back, 4 bases at V and 6 bases at J, with 19 bases in the middle. CDR1 SGHRS and CDR2 YFSETQ come from the germline V gene. Authors' data handling: Amplification of reference gene primers was used by the study to estimate nucleated cell counts. The table came from immunoSEQ multiplex PCR; TCRdb's copy has only in-frame clones and leaves some out. The DNA was the basis for D and trimming; V, J and clone size are from that table. The sample has 200,000 to 250,000 clones; 86% are singletons. This TCR was sampled from a woman aged 45-59 years in a cohort exposed to, infected with or recovered from COVID-19 (not recorded which). This chain joins TRBV5-1 and TRBJ1-1; maybe TRBD1 (6 bases). Input material: PBMCs or T cells enriched from blood (not recorded which). For the CDR3, the DNA is TGCGCCAGCAGCATGGGGGGCGCGGAGTTCGCTGAAGCTTTCTTT. Its protein is CASSMGGAEFAEAFF. Full variable domain (missing parts from reference TRBV5-1 and TRBJ1-1): KAGVTQTPRYLIKTRGQQVTLSCSPISGHRSVSWYQQTPGQGLQFLFEYFSETQRNKGNFPGRFSGRQFSNSRSEMNVSTLELGDSALYLCASSMGGAEFAEAFFGQGTRLTVV.